The clone carrying this T cell receptor beta chain appeared a few times. Authors' data handling: Estimation of nucleated cell counts relied on the amplification of reference gene primers. TCRdb's table, derived via immunoSEQ multiplex PCR, lists solely in-frame clones and lacks some. Clone size and V and J calls were adopted from that table, with D and trimming inferred from the DNA. Of around 40,000 clones in the sample, roughly 78% were seen once. This entry belongs to a study of blood T cell repertoires in COVID-19. The germline gives CDR1 SEHNR, CDR2 FQNEAQ (reference sequence). This CDR3 contains 15 residues. Trimming took 6 bases from V and 0 from J, leaving 12 bases between them.

This sequence was found in a man aged 70 or older with acute or convalescent COVID-19. Sequencing input: peripheral blood. The V and J genes are TRBV7-9 and TRBJ2-1; no definite D call. The CDR3 DNA reads as TGTGCCAGCAGTCCACGAGGCGGCTCCTACAATGAGCAGTTCTTC. This encodes CASSPRGGSYNEQFF. The whole variable domain, remainder taken from reference TRBV7-9 and TRBJ2-1, is DTGVSQNPRHKITKRGQNVTFRCDPISEHNRLYWYRQTLGQGPEFLTYFQNEAQLEKSRLLSDRFSAERPKGSFSTLEIQRTEQGDSAMYLCASSPRGGSYNEQFFGPGTRLTVL.